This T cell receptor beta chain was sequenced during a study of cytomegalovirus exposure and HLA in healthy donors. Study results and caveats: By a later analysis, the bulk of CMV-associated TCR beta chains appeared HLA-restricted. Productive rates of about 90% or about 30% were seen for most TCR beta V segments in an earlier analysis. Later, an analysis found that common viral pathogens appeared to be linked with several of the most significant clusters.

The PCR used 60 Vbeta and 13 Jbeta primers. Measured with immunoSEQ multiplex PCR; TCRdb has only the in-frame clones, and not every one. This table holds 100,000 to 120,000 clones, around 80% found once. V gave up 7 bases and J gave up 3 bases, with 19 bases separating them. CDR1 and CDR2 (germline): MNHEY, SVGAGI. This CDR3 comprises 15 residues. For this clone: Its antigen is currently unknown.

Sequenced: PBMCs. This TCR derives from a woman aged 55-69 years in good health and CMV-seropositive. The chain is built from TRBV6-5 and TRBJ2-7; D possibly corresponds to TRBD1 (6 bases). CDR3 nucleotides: TGTGCCAGCACAAAGAGATTGGGGGCTGTCTACGAGCAGTACTTC. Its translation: CASTKRLGAVYEQYF.